This TCR beta chain was obtained from a study of early T cells in non-severe SARS-CoV-2 infection. In this sample, this clonotype turned up many times. TCRdb reprocessed the 5' RACE reads with MiXCR, giving one entry per CDR3 protein. The table lists around 30,000 distinct CDR3 sequences, roughly 6% of them singletons. Per germline, CDR1 DFQATT and CDR2 SNEGSKA (reference sequence). This CDR3 spans 14 amino acids. The V end was cut by 6 bases, the J end by 2 bases, with 14 bases between. The sample was whole blood. The V and J genes are TRBV20-1 and TRBJ2-1; a possible D gene is TRBD1 (6 bases). This clonotype originated in an adult who was a healthcare worker with PCR-confirmed SARS-CoV-2 infection or an uninfected control (not recorded which). CDR3 DNA: TGCAGTGCCCCTACAGGGTTGGCCTACAATGAGCAGTTCTTC. It translates to CSAPTGLAYNEQFF.